This is a list of T cell receptor beta chains from one sample in a study of shared clonotypes between healthy human individuals. Clones were sequenced by immunoSEQ multiplex PCR, and TCRdb holds only the in-frame ones, with some missing. The sample records around 1 million clones, about three quarters being singletons. What was sequenced was memory CD4+ T cells sorted from blood. These receptor sequences come from a man aged 18 to 30 in good health. The CDR3 runs from the conserved cysteine through the conserved F or W. D genes are given only for firm matches. Clone size appears in some rows only: once, few, many, or a class for an expanded clone.

D	V	J	size	DNA	CDR3
-	TRBV20-1	TRBJ2-7	-	TGCAGTGCTAGAACAGGCAACGAGCAGTACTTC	CSARTGNEQYF
-	TRBV7-6	TRBJ1-1	-	TGTGCCAGCAGCTTAGATGTGAGTGCGAACACTGAAGCTTTCTTT	CASSLDVSANTEAFF
-	TRBV10-3	TRBJ1-2	-	TGTGCCATCAGTTCTCAGGGTTCCTACACCTTC	CAISSQGSYTF
-	TRBV2	TRBJ1-5	-	TGTGCCAGCAGTGGCGACAGGCTAGGGCAGCCCCAGCATTTT	CASSGDRLGQPQHF
-	TRBV29-1	TRBJ2-7	-	TGCAGCGTTGACTTAAAAGGGGGCTACGAGCAGTACTTC	CSVDLKGGYEQYF
TRBD1	TRBV18	TRBJ2-5	-	TGTGCCAGCTCACCAAGGGACAGGGGTATAGTTGGAGAGACCCAGTACTTC	CASSPRDRGIVGETQYF
TRBD1	TRBV5-4	TRBJ2-1	-	TGTGCCAGCAGCTTGCTAGGGACAGGCCGCTACAATGAGCAGTTCTTC	CASSLLGTGRYNEQFF
TRBD1	TRBV7-9	TRBJ2-3	-	TGTGCCAGCAGCTTAGGAACAGGGGTTAGCACAGATACGCAGTATTTT	CASSLGTGVSTDTQYF
-	TRBV28	TRBJ1-1	few	TGTGCCAGCAGTTGGCAGGGGAACACTGAAGCTTTCTTT	CASSWQGNTEAFF
TRBD1	TRBV6-6	TRBJ1-2	-	TGTGCCAGCAGATTACCGGGACAGGGGAGTGGCTATGGCTACACCTTC	CASRLPGQGSGYGYTF
-	TRBV5-1	TRBJ2-7	-	TGCGCCAGCAGCTTGGGCGGGGAGTATGGCTACGAGCAGTACTTC	CASSLGGEYGYEQYF
TRBD2	TRBV9	TRBJ2-3	once	TGTGCCAGCAGCGTAGGGGCTAGCGGACGCACAGATACGCAGTATTTT	CASSVGASGRTDTQYF
-	TRBV7-9	TRBJ1-4	once	TGTGCCAGCAGCTTACTGGTGGGAGGGGCCGGCCTTAAGGAAAAACTGTTTTTT	CASSLLVGGAGLKEKLFF
-	TRBV19	TRBJ2-3	-	TGTGCCAGTAGTATAGCACAGGGTCGGACAGATACGCAGTATTTT	CASSIAQGRTDTQYF
TRBD2	TRBV6-1	TRBJ2-2	-	TGTGCCAGCAGAGAATTCGGGACTAGCGAGGGTACCGGGGAGCTGTTTTTT	CASREFGTSEGTGELFF
TRBD1	TRBV2	TRBJ2-7	-	TGTGCCAGCAGCTCACAGGGGAACGAGCAGTACTTC	CASSSQGNEQYF
-	TRBV27	TRBJ1-2	-	TGTGCCAGCAGTTCTCTCGGGGCGGAAAACTATGGCTACACCTTC	CASSSLGAENYGYTF
TRBD2	TRBV30	TRBJ2-1	-	TGTGCCTGGAGTGGACTAGCGGGCAGTCAGTTCTTC	CAWSGLAGSQFF
TRBD1	TRBV30	TRBJ2-7	many	TGTGCCTGGAGCCAGGACAGGGTTAACGAGCAGTACTTC	CAWSQDRVNEQYF
-	TRBV5-5	TRBJ2-7	few	TGTGCCAGCAGCTTGGCAGCGTCCTACGAGCAGTACTTC	CASSLAASYEQYF
-	TRBV5-6	TRBJ2-5	-	TGTGCCAGCAGCGCCGAAGAGACCCAGTACTTC	CASSAEETQYF
-	TRBV11-1	TRBJ2-4	-	TGTGCCAGCAGCCGAACCGGTGGGGGGAACATTCAGTACTTC	CASSRTGGGNIQYF
TRBD1	TRBV6-5	TRBJ2-7	few	TGTGCCAGCAGAGAAGGGACAGCGTCCTACGAGCAGTACTTC	CASREGTASYEQYF
-	TRBV5-5	TRBJ2-3	-	TGTGCCAGCAGCGTACAGGGAGCGGGATATACGCAGTATTTT	CASSVQGAGYTQYF
TRBD2	TRBV6-1	TRBJ2-1	-	TGTGCCAGCAGCGGGACTAGCGGCTACAATGAGCAGTTCTTC	CASSGTSGYNEQFF
-	TRBV25-1	TRBJ2-1	-	TGTGCCAGCAGTGCCCTCAAGCGGTCCTACAATGAGCAGTTCTTC	CASSALKRSYNEQFF
-	TRBV5-4	TRBJ2-2	-	TGTGCCAGCAGCTTGCCGGGGGCGCTCACCGGGGAGCTGTTTTTT	CASSLPGALTGELFF
-	TRBV5-6	TRBJ1-2	-	TGTGCCAGCAGCTTGGATAGGAGTAACTATGGCTACACCTTC	CASSLDRSNYGYTF
-	TRBV28	TRBJ1-1	-	TGTGCCAGCAGTCTACGCACTGAAGCTTTCTTT	CASSLRTEAFF
-	TRBV11-2	TRBJ1-1	-	TGTGCCAGCAGCTTACGGGGGGAGAGAGCTTTCTTT	CASSLRGERAFF
-	TRBV7-5	TRBJ1-4	-	TGTGCCAGAAGCTCGGTACAGGGGAGGGGAATACTGTTTTTT	CARSSVQGRGILFF
-	TRBV21-1	TRBJ1-5	-	TGTGCCAGGCCAGACAGGCCCAGCAATCAGCCCCAGCATTTT	CARPDRPSNQPQHF
-	TRBV19	TRBJ2-5	-	TGTGCCAGTAGCCGGACAGTGAGGGTGGAGACCCAGTACTTC	CASSRTVRVETQYF
-	TRBV2	TRBJ2-1	few	TGTGCCAGCAGTGACGTCGCTGAGCAGTTCTTC	CASSDVAEQFF
-	TRBV7-2	TRBJ2-1	-	TGTGCCAGCAGCTTAGCACTAGGGCTTGAGCAGTTCTTC	CASSLALGLEQFF
-	TRBV11-2	TRBJ1-2	-	TGTGCCAGCAGCTCTTTTGAGCGGAGCTATGGCTACACCTTC	CASSSFERSYGYTF
-	TRBV30	TRBJ2-7	-	TGTGCCTGGAGTCCCTCCTACGAGCAGTACTTC	CAWSPSYEQYF
-	TRBV4-3	TRBJ2-3	once	TGCGCCAGCAGCCAAGACGATATAGATACGCAGTATTTT	CASSQDDIDTQYF
TRBD1	TRBV7-9	TRBJ2-3	-	TGTGCCAGCAGTGACAGGGGGCTCACAGATACGCAGTATTTT	CASSDRGLTDTQYF
TRBD1	TRBV5-1	TRBJ2-6	-	TGCGCCAGCAGCCAGACAGGGTCCGGGGCCAACGTCCTGACTTTC	CASSQTGSGANVLTF
-	TRBV5-6	TRBJ1-4	-	TGTGCCAGCAGCTGGGGACCTTCGGGCACAACTAATGAAAAACTGTTTTTT	CASSWGPSGTTNEKLFF
-	TRBV6-5	TRBJ1-2	-	TGTGCCAGCAGTGACGAGGGAGACTATGGCTACACCTTC	CASSDEGDYGYTF
-	TRBV5-1	TRBJ2-7	-	TGCGCCAGCAGCGAGCGAACAGGTTCCTACGAGCAGTACTTC	CASSERTGSYEQYF
-	TRBV30	TRBJ1-3	-	TGTGCCTGGAGTGTAAGGGGAGGGCCTGGAAACACCATATATTTT	CAWSVRGGPGNTIYF
-	TRBV9	TRBJ1-1	-	TGTGCCAGCAGCGTAGTCACCGGGAACACTGAAGCTTTCTTT	CASSVVTGNTEAFF